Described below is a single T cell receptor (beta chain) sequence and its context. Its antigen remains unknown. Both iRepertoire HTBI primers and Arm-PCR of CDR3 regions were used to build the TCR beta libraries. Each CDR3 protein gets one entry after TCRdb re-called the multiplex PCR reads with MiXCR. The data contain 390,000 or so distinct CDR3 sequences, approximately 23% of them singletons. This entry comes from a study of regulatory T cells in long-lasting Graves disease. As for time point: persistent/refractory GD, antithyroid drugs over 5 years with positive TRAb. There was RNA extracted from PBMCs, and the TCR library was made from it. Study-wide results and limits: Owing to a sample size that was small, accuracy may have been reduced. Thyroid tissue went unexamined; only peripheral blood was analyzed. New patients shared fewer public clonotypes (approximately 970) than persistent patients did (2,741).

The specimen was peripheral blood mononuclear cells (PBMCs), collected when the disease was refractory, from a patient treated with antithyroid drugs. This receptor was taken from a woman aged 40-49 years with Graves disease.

This chain's CDR3 is CASTIGGYEQYF. The CDR3 region has the DNA TGTGCCAGCACCATCGGTGGCTACGAGCAGTACTTC. The chain combines TRBV2 with TRBJ2-7; D remains unclear. V was shortened by 7 bases and J by 3 bases, with 10 bases between the two germline ends. Germline CDR1 SNHLY, CDR2 FYNNEI. This CDR3 spans 12 amino acids.